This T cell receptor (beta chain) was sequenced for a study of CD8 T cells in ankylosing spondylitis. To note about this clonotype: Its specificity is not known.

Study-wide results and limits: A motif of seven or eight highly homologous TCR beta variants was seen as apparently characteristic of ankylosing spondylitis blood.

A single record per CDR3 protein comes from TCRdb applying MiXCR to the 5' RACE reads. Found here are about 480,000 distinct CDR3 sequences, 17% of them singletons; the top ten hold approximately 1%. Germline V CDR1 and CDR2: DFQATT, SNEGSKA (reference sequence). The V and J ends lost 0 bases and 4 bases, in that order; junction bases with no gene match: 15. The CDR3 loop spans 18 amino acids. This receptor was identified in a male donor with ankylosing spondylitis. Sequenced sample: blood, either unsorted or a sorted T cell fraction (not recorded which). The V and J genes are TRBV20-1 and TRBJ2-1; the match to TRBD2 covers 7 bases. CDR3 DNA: TGCAGTGCTAGAGACGGGGCCCGACCGGGACTACTATACAATGAGCAGTTCTTC. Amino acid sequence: CSARDGARPGLLYNEQFF.